The 6 T cell receptor beta chains in this list originate from one sample, sequenced in a study of blood T cell repertoires in COVID-19. The table came from immunoSEQ multiplex PCR; TCRdb's copy has only in-frame clones and leaves some out. The sample includes over 90,000 clones, approximately 81% of them seen just once. Sequences were obtained from peripheral blood. All receptors derive from an elderly man with active or convalescent COVID-19.

This chain links TRBV7-8 with TRBJ2-3, with 7 bases fitting TRBD1. The CDR3 totals 16 residues. The trim removed 1 base at V and 13 bases at J, leaving 17 bases unmatched. Per the germline V gene, CDR1 is SGHVS and CDR2 is FQNEAQ. The CDR3 loop is CASSLGAGTVGVVKYF. CDR3 nucleotide sequence: TGTGCCAGCAGCTTAGGGGCCGGGACAGTAGGAGTCGTCAAGTATTTT.

This clone was counted a single time. V is TRBV5-4 and J is TRBJ2-1; no firm D call. Germline CDR1 is SGHNT and CDR2 is YYREEE (reference sequence). The CDR3 runs 16 residues. With 0 bases removed from V and 5 bases from J, the gap between germline ends came to 15 bases. Here the CDR3 reads CASSLDRPTKHNEQFF. The CDR3 coding sequence is TGTGCCAGCAGCTTGGACAGACCGACGAAGCACAATGAGCAGTTCTTC.

This chain connects TRBV2 to TRBJ2-7, with 7 bases identical to TRBD1. The CDR3 covers 13 residues. The junction had 6 bases not matched to a gene; V was cut back by 8 bases and J by 2 bases. Per the germline V gene, CDR1 is SNHLY and CDR2 is FYNNEI. The CDR3 region is CASLRQGAYEQYF. DNA for the CDR3: TGTGCCAGCCTCCGACAGGGTGCCTACGAGCAGTACTTC.

The chain uses TRBV7-2 and TRBJ1-2; TRBD1 might be the D (6 bases). CDR1 is SGHTA and CDR2 is FQGNSA in the germline V gene. This CDR3 region has 16 residues. V was clipped by 3 bases and J by 4 bases, with 18 bases between them. The DNA of the CDR3 is TGTGCCAGCAGCTTCGGCGGGGGGGGCCGGATCTATGGCTACACCTTC. This sequence encodes CASSFGGGGRIYGYTF.

This clone was seen more than once but under ten times. The chain is built from TRBV7-9 and TRBJ2-1; 9 nucleotides line up with TRBD2. CDR3 length: 17 amino acids. V lost 2 bases to trimming and J lost 0 bases; unmatched junction nucleotides: 5. Germline V CDR1 and CDR2: SEHNR, FQNEAQ (reference sequence). The CDR3: CASSLPNSGGSYNEQFF. CDR3 in DNA: TGTGCCAGCAGCTTACCTAATAGCGGGGGCTCCTACAATGAGCAGTTCTTC. The whole variable domain, remainder taken from reference TRBV7-9 and TRBJ2-1, is DTGVSQNPRHKITKRGQNVTFRCDPISEHNRLYWYRQTLGQGPEFLTYFQNEAQLEKSRLLSDRFSAERPKGSFSTLEIQRTEQGDSAMYLCASSLPNSGGSYNEQFFGPGTRLTVL.

The gene calls are TRBV5-6 and TRBJ1-5; 7 bases fit TRBD1. The CDR3 is 15 amino acids. V trimming: 3 bases; J trimming: 7 bases; junction bases outside the gene matches: 10. Germline CDR1 SGHDT, CDR2 YYEEEE. For the CDR3, the DNA is TGTGCCAGCAGCTCGGGGACCCAGGGGGGACAGCCCCAGCATTTT. This gives the protein CASSSGTQGGQPQHF.